The T cell receptor (beta chain) under discussion was sequenced for a study of radiation and T cells in renal cell carcinoma. The time point: baseline pretreatment blood. Specified treatment: 15 Gy SBRT to primary tumor, nephrectomy 4 weeks later. The tumor was a clear cell renal cell carcinoma. Assay used: immunoSEQ multiplex PCR; TCRdb lists only in-frame clones, some missing. Among approximately 100,000 clones listed, less than 90% were seen once. This CDR3 region has 16 residues. Germline lookup yields CDR1 LGHNA and CDR2 YNFKEQ. V was clipped by 4 bases and J by 8 bases; unmatched bases: 10. In the case of this clone: Its cognate antigen is unknown.

Study-wide points: In blood, top tumor clones expanded by 2 weeks, shrinking by 4.

This receptor was identified in a man in his fifties with renal cell carcinoma. The input for sequencing was blood, taken from a patient whose treatment included radiotherapy and nephrectomy. The chain employs TRBV4-2 and TRBJ2-1, with 11 bases fitting TRBD2. CDR3 bases: TGTGCCAGCAGCCCGATAGCGGGAGGGCCTGACTATGAGCAGTTCTTC. This translates into CASSPIAGGPDYEQFF.